This T cell receptor beta chain was identified in a study of cytomegalovirus exposure and HLA in healthy donors. Study-wide points: After further analysis at a later stage, 16,951 TCR beta sequences were associated with HLA alleles at 0.05 false discovery rate.

Germline V gene data show CDR1 as MNHEY and CDR2 as SMNVEV (reference sequence). This CDR3 has 16 amino acids. V lost 2 bases and J 1 base, leaving 11 bases between the germline ends. Concerning this clone: Its antigen is currently unknown.

Donors showed nominal health when sampled, although they likely had unrecorded immune exposures. 60 Vbeta and 13 Jbeta primers were used in PCR. Produced via immunoSEQ multiplex PCR; TCRdb's table is partial and in-frame only. The sample shows more than 70,000 clones, more than 75% of them seen only once. V gene TRBV27 combines with J gene TRBJ2-2; maybe TRBD2 (5 bases). Sequencing was performed on PBMCs. This sequence originates from a young man in good health and CMV-seropositive. The DNA of the CDR3 is TGTGCCAGCAGTTTAAAGGGCGGACTGAACACCGGGGAGCTGTTTTTT. This gives the protein CASSLKGGLNTGELFF.